This T cell receptor (beta chain) is drawn from a study of tumor-infiltrating lymphocytes in primary liver carcinoma. The wider study: Ranging in age from 30 to 69 years, the patients were men and women.

The CDR3 is made up of 14 amino acids. Germline CDR1 reads MDHEN; CDR2 reads SYDVKM. J gave up 5 bases and V 7 bases, and 10 bases lay outside the gene matches. Total RNA and DNA came together from roughly 20-30 mg of bulk tissue without cell sorting. A single count supports this clonotype. The target antigen is unknown. Findings and caveats of the study: Just about 7-24% of leading clones were found in every one of five regions. Blood trailed tumors significantly in top-250-clone fraction (p = 0.039). For tumor-adjacent and tumor-blood pairs, overlap was less than that seen for tumor region pairs.

A primer in the constant region served to generate TCR beta cDNA from 500 to 600 ng of total RNA. Libraries of TCR beta came from three nested multiplex PCR rounds with slightly modified ARM-PCR. TRBV1-TRBV30 forward primers and a C-beta reverse primer were used in the first two PCR rounds, which each ran for ten to eleven cycles. TCRdb redid the calling of the multiplex PCR reads with MiXCR, one entry per CDR3 protein. The data contain some 110,000 distinct CDR3 sequences, 64% of them singletons. What was sequenced was liver tumor tissue from sampling region 3. Indicated subset: tumor region T3, left-lateral pole. V is TRBV28 and J is TRBJ1-2; 7 bases agree with TRBD1. This TCR was recovered from a woman aged 60-75 years with primary liver carcinoma and hepatitis B virus infection. The CDR3 is CASTFQGGWYGYTF. CDR3 in DNA: TGTGCCAGCACTTTCCAAGGGGGCTGGTATGGCTACACCTTC.